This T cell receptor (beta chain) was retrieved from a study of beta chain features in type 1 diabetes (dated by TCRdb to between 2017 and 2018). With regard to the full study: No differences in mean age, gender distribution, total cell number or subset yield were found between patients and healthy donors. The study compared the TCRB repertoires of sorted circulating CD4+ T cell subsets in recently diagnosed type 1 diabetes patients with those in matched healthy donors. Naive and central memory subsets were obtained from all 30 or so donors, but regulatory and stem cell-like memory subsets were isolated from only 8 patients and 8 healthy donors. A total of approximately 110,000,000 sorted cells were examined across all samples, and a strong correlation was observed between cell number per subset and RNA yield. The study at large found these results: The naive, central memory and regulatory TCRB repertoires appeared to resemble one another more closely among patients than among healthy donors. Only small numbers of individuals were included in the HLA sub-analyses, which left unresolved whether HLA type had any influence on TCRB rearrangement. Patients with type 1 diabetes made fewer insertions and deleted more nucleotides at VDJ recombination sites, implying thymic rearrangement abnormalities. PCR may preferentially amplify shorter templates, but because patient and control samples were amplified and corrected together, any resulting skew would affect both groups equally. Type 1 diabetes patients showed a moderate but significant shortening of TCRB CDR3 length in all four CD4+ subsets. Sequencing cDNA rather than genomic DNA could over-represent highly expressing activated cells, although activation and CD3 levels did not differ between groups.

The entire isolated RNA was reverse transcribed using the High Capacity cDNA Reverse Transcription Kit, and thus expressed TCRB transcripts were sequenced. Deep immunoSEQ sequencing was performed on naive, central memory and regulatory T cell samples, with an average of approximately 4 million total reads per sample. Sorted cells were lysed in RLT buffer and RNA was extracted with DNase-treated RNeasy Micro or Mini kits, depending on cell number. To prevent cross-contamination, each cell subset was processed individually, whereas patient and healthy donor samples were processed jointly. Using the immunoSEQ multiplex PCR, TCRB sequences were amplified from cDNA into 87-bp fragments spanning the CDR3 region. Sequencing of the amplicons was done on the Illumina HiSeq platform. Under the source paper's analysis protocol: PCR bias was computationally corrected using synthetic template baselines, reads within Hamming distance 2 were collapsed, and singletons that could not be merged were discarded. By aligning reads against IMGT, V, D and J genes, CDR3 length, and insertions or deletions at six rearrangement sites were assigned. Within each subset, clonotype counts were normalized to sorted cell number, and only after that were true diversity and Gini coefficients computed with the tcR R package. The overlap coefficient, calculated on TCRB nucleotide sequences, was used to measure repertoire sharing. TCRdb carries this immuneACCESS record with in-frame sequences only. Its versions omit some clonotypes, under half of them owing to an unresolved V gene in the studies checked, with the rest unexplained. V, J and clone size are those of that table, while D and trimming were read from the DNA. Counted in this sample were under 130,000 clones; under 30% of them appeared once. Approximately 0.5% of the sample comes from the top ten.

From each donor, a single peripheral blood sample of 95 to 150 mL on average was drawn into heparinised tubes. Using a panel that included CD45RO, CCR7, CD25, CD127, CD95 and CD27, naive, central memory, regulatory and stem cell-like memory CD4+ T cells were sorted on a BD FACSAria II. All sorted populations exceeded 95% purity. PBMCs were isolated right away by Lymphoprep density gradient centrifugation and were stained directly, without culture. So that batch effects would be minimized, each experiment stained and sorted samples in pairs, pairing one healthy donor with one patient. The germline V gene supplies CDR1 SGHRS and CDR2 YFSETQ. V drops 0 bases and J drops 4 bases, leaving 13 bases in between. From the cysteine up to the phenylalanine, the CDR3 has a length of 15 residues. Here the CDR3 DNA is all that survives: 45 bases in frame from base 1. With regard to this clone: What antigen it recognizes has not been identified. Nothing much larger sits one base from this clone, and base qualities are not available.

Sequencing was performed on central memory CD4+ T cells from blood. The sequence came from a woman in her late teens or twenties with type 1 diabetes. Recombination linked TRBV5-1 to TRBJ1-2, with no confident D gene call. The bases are TGCGCCAGCAGCTTGGGTTTGTCACGGAGCTATGGCTACACCTTC. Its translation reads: CASSLGLSRSYGYTF.